The 28 T cell receptor beta chains below all came from one sample that was sequenced in a study of T cell changes during pregnancy in multiple sclerosis. Assay: immunoSEQ multiplex PCR; the TCRdb copy retains only in-frame clones and omits some. The sample contains 100,000 or so clones, roughly 90% of which appear only once. The sample here was peripheral blood, taken after pregnancy. The origin of the receptors is a female donor with multiple sclerosis, enrolled in a pregnancy study.

This rearrangement joins TRBV28 to TRBJ1-5; D is ambiguous. The CDR3 runs 14 residues. Deletions cut 6 bases from V and 3 bases from J, with 12 bases between. Germline V CDR1 and CDR2: MDHEN, SYDVKM. DNA for the CDR3: TGTGCCAGCAGAGAAACTGGTATCAATCAGCCCCAGCATTTT. Residues: CASRETGINQPQHF.

V is TRBV2 and J is TRBJ2-7, with 9 positions matching TRBD2. The CDR3 has 15 residues. Germline assignment: CDR1 SNHLY and CDR2 FYNNEI. With V trimmed by 7 bases and J by 0 bases, 7 bases remained unmatched. CDR3 residues: CASTPAGGHSYEQYF. DNA of the CDR3: TGTGCCAGCACCCCAGCGGGGGGACACTCCTACGAGCAGTACTTC.

V gene TRBV10-3 combines with J gene TRBJ1-6, with D possibly TRBD1 on 6 matching bases. Germline V gives CDR1 ENHRY, CDR2 SYGVKD. V gave up 0 bases and J gave up 7 bases, with 10 bases separating them. CDR3 size: 15 residues. CDR3 nucleotide sequence: TGTGCCATCAGTGAGTCGTACAGGGACAATTCACCCCTCCACTTT. Its protein is CAISESYRDNSPLHF.

This clone has a handful of counts. This chain uses TRBV6-6 with TRBJ2-7; maybe TRBD1 (6 bases). Germline assignment: CDR1 MNHNY and CDR2 SVGAGI (reference sequence). The V end lost 2 bases, the J end lost 1 base, and 12 bases lay between the germline ends. There are 15 residues in the CDR3. In DNA form, the CDR3 reads TGTGCCAGCAGTTACGATGGGGGCGCTTCCTACGAGCAGTACTTC. Amino acids: CASSYDGGASYEQYF.

The chain uses TRBV5-1 and TRBJ2-3; 7 positions match TRBD1. The germline V gene encodes CDR1 SGHRS and CDR2 YFSETQ. This CDR3 spans 14 amino acids. J gave up 2 bases and V 2 bases, and 2 bases lay outside the gene matches. CDR3 sequence (DNA): TGCGCCAGCAGCTTAGGGACAGCCACAGATACGCAGTATTTT. It is translated as CASSLGTATDTQYF.

The chain couples TRBV28 to TRBJ1-5, with no clear D. The ends were cut back, 7 bases at V and 7 bases at J, with 32 bases in the middle. Per the germline V gene, CDR1 is MDHEN and CDR2 is SYDVKM. There are 19 residues in the CDR3. The CDR3 DNA reads TGTGCCAGCAAAATGGGGAGCCGATACTCCATGGGGAGGGAACAGCCCCAGCATTTT. It encodes CASKMGSRYSMGREQPQHF.

The J gene is TRBJ2-3, the V gene TRBV9, with D perhaps TRBD1 (6 bases). This CDR3 spans 13 amino acids. V was cut by 3 bases and J by 7 bases, with 12 bases left in between. Germline V gives CDR1 SGDLS, CDR2 YYNGEE. The CDR3 DNA sequence: TGTGCCAGCAGCGCACCGAGGGGGAATACGCAGTATTTT. Residues: CASSAPRGNTQYF.

This chain links TRBV30 with TRBJ1-3, with 7 bases identical to TRBD1. This CDR3 region has 14 residues. Germline V gene data show CDR1 as GTSNPN and CDR2 as SVGIG (reference sequence). Trimming took 3 bases from V and 4 from J; bases not matched to a gene: 6. The DNA for the CDR3 is TGTGCCTGGAGAGGGACAGCTTGGGGAAACACCATATATTTT. Translated: CAWRGTAWGNTIYF.

J is TRBJ2-7 and V is TRBV18; the match to TRBD1 covers 9 bases. V was pared by 5 bases and J by 3 bases, with 5 bases of the junction left unmatched. CDR1 and CDR2 (germline): KGHSH, LQKENI. The CDR3 has 14 residues. The DNA for the CDR3 is TGTGCCAGCTCAGCAGGGACAGGGAACTACGAGCAGTACTTC. This encodes CASSAGTGNYEQYF.

This chain uses TRBV7-9 with TRBJ2-3; weak D call: TRBD2 (6 bases). V was pared by 0 bases and J by 0 bases, with 10 bases between. Germline CDR1 reads SEHNR; CDR2 reads FQNEAQ (reference sequence). The CDR3 covers 16 residues. CDR3 amino acids: CASSLAGGSSTDTQYF. CDR3 nucleotide sequence: TGTGCCAGCAGCTTAGCTGGGGGGTCTAGCACAGATACGCAGTATTTT. The whole variable domain, filled in from reference TRBV7-9 and TRBJ2-3, reads DTGVSQNPRHKITKRGQNVTFRCDPISEHNRLYWYRQTLGQGPEFLTYFQNEAQLEKSRLLSDRFSAERPKGSFSTLEIQRTEQGDSAMYLCASSLAGGSSTDTQYFGPGTRLTVL.

The gene calls are TRBV4-1 and TRBJ2-3; the match to TRBD2 covers 9 bases. This CDR3 is 18 amino acids long. CDR1 and CDR2 from the germline V gene are MGHRA and YSYEKL. With 2 bases clipped from V and 4 bases from J, the junction kept 13 bases outside the gene matches. In DNA, the CDR3 is TGCGCCAGCAGCCAACCCAGGGGCGGGAGGGCCTTCGCAGATACGCAGTATTTT. Protein sequence: CASSQPRGGRAFADTQYF.

The count of this clone is one. The chain links TRBV27 to TRBJ1-3, with TRBD1 identical over 8 bases. The CDR3 loop spans 15 amino acids. Losses at the gene ends were 3 bases for V and 2 bases for J; bases not matched to a gene: 3. The germline V gene encodes CDR1 MNHEY and CDR2 SMNVEV (reference sequence). This CDR3 reads CASSFQGAAGNTIYF. In DNA form, the CDR3 reads TGTGCCAGCAGTTTCCAGGGGGCGGCTGGAAACACCATATATTTT.

The chain is built from TRBV7-2 and TRBJ1-5; D is perhaps TRBD1 (5 bases). Trimming cost V 1 base and J 6 bases, with 13 bases left between them. Per the germline V gene, CDR1 is SGHTA and CDR2 is FQGNSA. The CDR3 covers 15 residues. CDR3 protein: CASSLGALRVQPQHF. DNA of the CDR3: TGTGCCAGCAGCTTAGGGGCCCTCAGGGTTCAGCCCCAGCATTTT.

This rearrangement joins TRBV10-3 to TRBJ1-5; D is perhaps TRBD1 (5 bases). CDR1 is ENHRY, CDR2 SYGVKD, per germline. CDR3 length equals 14 residues. The V end lost 8 bases, the J end lost 3 bases, and 14 bases lay between the germline ends. This CDR3 reads CAIGSGHLNQPQHF. The CDR3 coding sequence is TGTGCCATCGGTTCAGGGCATCTCAATCAGCCCCAGCATTTT.

The rearrangement joins TRBV4-1 to TRBJ1-2; 10 bases match TRBD1. The CDR3 consists of 14 residues. The germline V gene has CDR1 MGHRA and CDR2 YSYEKL. J was trimmed by 8 bases and V by 2 bases; bases with no gene match: 5. This CDR3 reads CASSQPGTGEGYTF. The DNA of the CDR3 is TGCGCCAGCAGCCAACCGGGGACAGGGGAAGGCTACACCTTC.

The chain employs TRBV7-3 and TRBJ2-2; TRBD2 aligns across 12 bases. V was clipped by 1 base and J by 6 bases; unmatched bases: 6. Germline CDR1 and CDR2: SGHTA and FQGTGA. The CDR3 totals 17 residues. The CDR3: CASSLSLLAGGSGELFF. Written as DNA, the CDR3 is TGTGCCAGCAGCTTAAGCCTACTAGCGGGAGGATCCGGGGAGCTGTTTTTT.

This chain links TRBV27 with TRBJ2-1, with TRBD2 identical over 11 bases. V dropped 3 bases and J dropped 7; count of bases not matched to a gene: 8. The CDR3 has 16 residues. Germline V lookup: CDR1 MNHEY, CDR2 SMNVEV (reference sequence). The DNA of the CDR3 is TGTGCCAGCAGTTTCCTTCTAGCGGGAGGAAGTAATGAGCAGTTCTTC. This translates into CASSFLLAGGSNEQFF.

This chain connects TRBV5-8 to TRBJ1-2; 8 bases line up with TRBD1. The CDR3 extends over 15 amino acids. V was pared by 0 bases and J by 7 bases, with 8 bases of the junction left unmatched. Germline V gives CDR1 SGHTS, CDR2 YDEGEE. The CDR3 is CASSLGQGAMGGYTF. Written as DNA, the CDR3 is TGTGCCAGCAGCTTGGGCCAGGGGGCGATGGGTGGCTACACCTTC. Full variable domain (missing parts from reference TRBV5-8 and TRBJ1-2): EAGVTQSPTHLIKTRGQQATLRCSPISGHTSVYWYQQALGLGLQFLLWYDEGEERNRGNFPPRFSGRQFPNYSSELNVNALELEDSALYLCASSLGQGAMGGYTFGSGTRLTVV.

The chain has TRBV10-3 and TRBJ2-3; 7 bases map to TRBD2. The CDR3 length is 16 residues. The trim removed 6 bases at V and 3 bases at J, leaving 12 bases unmatched. Germline V CDR1 and CDR2: ENHRY, SYGVKD. CDR3 in amino acids: CAISSPGGRRTDTQYF. In DNA form, the CDR3 reads TGTGCCATCAGCTCCCCGGGCGGGAGACGAACAGATACGCAGTATTTT.

V usage is TRBV27 and J usage is TRBJ2-2; TRBD2 is a possible D gene (5 bases). From germline, CDR1 is MNHEY and CDR2 SMNVEV (reference sequence). V was clipped by 5 bases and J by 4 bases, with 14 bases between them. The CDR3 is 15 amino acids. CDR3 coding DNA: TGTGCCAGCAGTCCTCGGGGAGCCTTCACCGGGGAGCTGTTTTTT. Amino acid sequence: CASSPRGAFTGELFF.

The CDR3, as DNA: TGTGCCAGCAGTTTTATCCAAGAGGATGGCTACACCTTC. Protein sequence: CASSFIQEDGYTF. The chain links TRBV28 to TRBJ1-2; D gene unclear. Trimming cost V 3 bases and J 6 bases, with 11 bases left between them. The germline V gene has CDR1 MDHEN and CDR2 SYDVKM. CDR3 length: 13 residues.

The genes are TRBV9 and TRBJ2-1, with 9 bases aligning to TRBD2. The CDR3 loop spans 19 amino acids. After removal of 3 bases from V and 0 bases from J, the junction contained 13 bases not matched to a gene. CDR1 SGDLS and CDR2 YYNGEE come from the germline V gene. The CDR3 region has the DNA TGTGCCAGCAGCGCAGCCGGGACTAGCCTCCTGAGCTCCTACAATGAGCAGTTCTTC. Translated: CASSAAGTSLLSSYNEQFF.

The V and J genes are TRBV11-3 and TRBJ2-1, with a weak D call TRBD2 (6 bases). Germline V gene lookup returns CDR1 SGHNT and CDR2 YENEEA. The CDR3 totals 15 residues. With 3 bases removed from V and 7 bases from J, the gap between germline ends came to 16 bases. The CDR3 region has the DNA TGTGCCAGCAGCTTCTTCCCCGGGAGTACGAATGAGCAGTTCTTC. This encodes CASSFFPGSTNEQFF.

This clone was seen once. This chain links TRBV2 with TRBJ2-5, with D tentatively TRBD2 (5 bases). This CDR3 has 15 residues. Germline assignment: CDR1 SNHLY and CDR2 FYNNEI. V dropped 3 bases and J dropped 1 base, with 12 bases sitting between them. In nucleotides, the CDR3 is TGTGCCAGCAGTGAGGGTTGGCTAGCCCAAGAGACCCAGTACTTC. It specifies CASSEGWLAQETQYF.

The chain employs TRBV28 and TRBJ1-5; no clear D. Deletions cut 6 bases from V and 0 bases from J, with 12 bases between. The CDR3 totals 15 residues. Germline V gene data show CDR1 as MDHEN and CDR2 as SYDVKM. The CDR3 is CASRITGYSNQPQHF. CDR3 DNA: TGTGCCAGCAGGATTACCGGGTATAGCAATCAGCCCCAGCATTTT.

The chain employs TRBV19 and TRBJ2-2, with 8 bases identical to TRBD2. Germline V CDR1 and CDR2: LNHDA, SQIVND (reference sequence). After removal of 4 bases from V and 2 bases from J, the junction contained 3 bases not matched to a gene. The CDR3 consists of 15 residues. The CDR3 sequence: CASSKAGVNTGELFF. The CDR3 region has the DNA TGTGCCAGTAGTAAAGCGGGAGTTAACACCGGGGAGCTGTTTTTT.

The V and J genes are TRBV5-6 and TRBJ2-5; 8 nucleotides line up with TRBD2. The length of the CDR3 is 15 residues. Germline loops: CDR1 SGHDT, CDR2 YYEEEE. V lost 4 bases, J lost 5 bases, and 10 bases stayed unmatched. The CDR3 is CASSAVSRTSETQYF. The DNA of the CDR3 is TGTGCCAGCAGCGCCGTTTCACGGACTAGCGAGACCCAGTACTTC.

The CDR3 bases are TGTGCCAGCTCACCACCGAAGGGGGCGTCCTACGAGCAGTACTTC. This gives the protein CASSPPKGASYEQYF. The genes are TRBV18 and TRBJ2-7; 7 bases align to TRBD1. Germline loops: CDR1 KGHSH, CDR2 LQKENI. The CDR3 is made up of 15 amino acids. Trimming removed 0 bases from V and 1 base from J; junction bases left unmatched: 3.